This TCR beta chain stems from a study of shared clonotypes between healthy human individuals. Sequencing was performed with immunoSEQ multiplex PCR; in TCRdb, only in-frame clones are kept and a portion is missing. The sample carries around 2.5 million clones, approximately 93% recorded once. This CDR3 has 15 residues. With 2 bases removed from V and 1 base from J, the gap between germline ends came to 11 bases. Per the germline V gene, CDR1 is MNHNY and CDR2 is SVGAGI (reference sequence). Subsets obtained from CD4+ cells comprised CD45RA+ naive and CD45RA-negative memory cells. The material sequenced was naive CD4+ T cells from PBMCs. The subset was: CD45RA+ positively selected. The source is a young man in good health. Some clones in this sample may be carry-over from other donors' samples. V gene TRBV6-6 combines with J gene TRBJ2-5; D possibly corresponds to TRBD2 (6 bases). CDR3 in DNA: TGTGCCAGCAGTTACATCCTGGGGGGCCAAGAGACCCAGTACTTC. As protein: CASSYILGGQETQYF.